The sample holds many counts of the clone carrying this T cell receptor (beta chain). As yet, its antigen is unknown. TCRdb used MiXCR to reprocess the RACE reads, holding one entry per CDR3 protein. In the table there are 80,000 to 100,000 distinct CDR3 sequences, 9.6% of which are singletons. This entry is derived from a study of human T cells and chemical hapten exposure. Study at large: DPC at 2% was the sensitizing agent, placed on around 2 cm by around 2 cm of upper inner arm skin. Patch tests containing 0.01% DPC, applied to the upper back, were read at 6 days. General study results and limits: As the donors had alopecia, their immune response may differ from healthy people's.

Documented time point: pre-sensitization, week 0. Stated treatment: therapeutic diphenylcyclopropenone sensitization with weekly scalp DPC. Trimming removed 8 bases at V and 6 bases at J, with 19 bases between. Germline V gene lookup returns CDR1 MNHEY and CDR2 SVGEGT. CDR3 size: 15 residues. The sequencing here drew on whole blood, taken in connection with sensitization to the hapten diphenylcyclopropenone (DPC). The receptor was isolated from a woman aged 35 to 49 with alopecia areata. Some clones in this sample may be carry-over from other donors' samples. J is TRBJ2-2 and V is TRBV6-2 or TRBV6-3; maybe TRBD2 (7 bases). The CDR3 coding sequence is TGTGCCAGCTCCCCAGAGGGGGGGAAGGCCGGGGAGCTGTTTTTT. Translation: CASSPEGGKAGELFF.